The sample holds a few counts of the clone carrying this TCR beta chain. As yet, its antigen is unknown. The V gene lost 6 bases and the J gene lost 9 bases, with 15 bases spanning the gap. Germline lookup yields CDR1 SGHVS and CDR2 FNYEAQ. This CDR3 has 13 residues. This sample is drawn from a study of T cells after yellow fever vaccination. The study, taken as a whole, reports: The CD4 and CD8 compartments had a small share of their clonotypes in common.

TCRdb passed the 5' RACE reads through MiXCR, listing each CDR3 protein once. There are 500,000 to 650,000 distinct CDR3 sequences in the sample; 9% to 15% occur only once, and around 14% lies in the top ten. This clonotype originated in a young man who received the YFV17D yellow fever vaccine. The rearrangement uses TRBV7-6 and TRBJ2-1; no reliable D call. Specimen: PBMCs, collected on the day of the yellow fever booster vaccination. The chain's CDR3 is CASSLSPRIEQFF. CDR3 nucleotides: TGTGCCAGCAGTCTCAGCCCCCGCATTGAGCAGTTCTTC.